The clone carrying this T cell receptor (beta chain) was seen ten or more times. What it binds is unknown. Arm-PCR of CDR3 regions with iRepertoire HTBI primers generated TCR beta libraries. Using its own MiXCR run on the multiplex PCR reads, TCRdb lists one record per CDR3 protein. The table lists 200,000 to 250,000 distinct CDR3 sequences, roughly 18% of them singletons. Time point defined: newly diagnosed GD, antithyroid drugs for less than 3 months. From RNA extracted from PBMCs, the TCR library was made. Looked up from germline, CDR1 is SGHAT and CDR2 is FQNNGV. This CDR3 spans 14 amino acids. With 1 base clipped from V and 4 bases from J, the junction kept 0 bases outside the gene matches. This sample was taken from a study of regulatory T cells in long-lasting Graves disease. Study-wide points: Persistent disease samples used TRBV28, TRBJ1-2 and TRBJ2-5 preferentially.

The receptor's source is a female donor with Graves disease. V usage is TRBV11-2 and J usage is TRBJ2-7, with TRBD2 matching over 11 bases. Material: peripheral blood mononuclear cells (PBMCs), obtained at new diagnosis, from a patient treated with antithyroid drugs. The CDR3 loop reads CASSLASGRYEQYF. The CDR3 DNA sequence: TGTGCCAGCAGCTTAGCTAGCGGGAGGTACGAGCAGTACTTC.